This T cell receptor beta chain was retrieved from a study of beta chain features in type 1 diabetes. Study details: Cell yields, gender and age were similar in healthy donors and patients. Examination spanned about 110 million sorted cells from all samples. Study outcomes and limitations: These data did not resolve whether HLA type affects TCRB rearrangement. Moderate yet significant TCRB CDR3 shortening was seen in Type 1 diabetes patients in all four CD4+ subsets.

Expressed TCRB transcripts were sequenced, since all the RNA that had been isolated was reverse transcribed. Clones were read by immunoSEQ multiplex PCR, and TCRdb kept only the in-frame ones, dropping some. The sample includes 150,000 to 200,000 clones, approximately 8% of them seen just once. Populations isolated by sorting all had purity greater than 95%. To note about this clone: The antigen remains unidentified.

This TCR came from a man between 18 and 29 years old with type 1 diabetes. The sample taken for sequencing was central memory CD4+ T cells from blood.

CDR3 bases: TGTGCCAGCAGCTTAGGGGGGGGAGAGCAGTTCTTC. It yields the protein CASSLGGGEQFF. The J gene is TRBJ2-1, the V gene TRBV7-6; 7 positions agree with TRBD2. The CDR3 length is 12 residues. J lost 10 bases, V lost 1 base, and 1 base had no gene match. CDR1 and CDR2 from the germline V gene are SGHVS and FNYEAQ.